The source of this TCR beta chain is a study of T-cell reconstitution after alpha-beta-depleted transplantation in children. A library of TCRbeta sequences, prepared with unique molecular identifiers, was generated. MiXCR, applied by TCRdb to the PCR reads, yields one record per CDR3 protein. The sample consists of almost 600,000 distinct CDR3 sequences, 27% of them appearing once. In germline, CDR1 is SGHRS, CDR2 YFSETQ. CDR3 length: 13 amino acids. After removal of 0 bases from V and 11 bases from J, the junction contained 3 bases not matched to a gene. This specimen was PBMCs, taken before TCRalphabeta/CD19-depleted stem cell transplant. This receptor was identified in a boy under two years old with Wiskott-Aldrich syndrome, due to receive a stem cell transplant. The rearrangement links TRBV5-1 to TRBJ2-1, with TRBD2 matching 9 bases. The CDR3 is CASSLASGKQQFF. The CDR3 DNA reads TGCGCCAGCAGCTTGGCTAGCGGGAAGCAGCAGTTCTTC.